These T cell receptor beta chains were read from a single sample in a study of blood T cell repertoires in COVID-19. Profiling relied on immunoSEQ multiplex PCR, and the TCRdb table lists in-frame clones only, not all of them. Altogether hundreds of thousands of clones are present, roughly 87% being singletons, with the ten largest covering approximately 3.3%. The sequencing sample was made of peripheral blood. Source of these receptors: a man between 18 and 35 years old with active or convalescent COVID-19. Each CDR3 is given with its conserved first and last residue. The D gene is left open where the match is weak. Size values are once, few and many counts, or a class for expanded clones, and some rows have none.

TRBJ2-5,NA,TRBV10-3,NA,CAISGQRQETQYF,TGTGCCATCAGCGGACAGCGCCAAGAGACCCAGTACTTC
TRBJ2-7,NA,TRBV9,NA,CASSVGQGTYEQYF,TGTGCCAGCAGCGTAGGCCAGGGCACCTACGAGCAGTACTTC
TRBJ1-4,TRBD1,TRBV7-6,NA,CASSMTGVGKLFF,TGTGCCAGCAGCATGACAGGGGTCGGAAAACTGTTTTTT
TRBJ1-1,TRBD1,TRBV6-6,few,CASSFTGEEAFF,TGTGCCAGCAGTTTTACAGGGGAAGAAGCTTTCTTT
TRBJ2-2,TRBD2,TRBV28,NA,CASSSPSSGGARELFF,TGTGCCAGCAGTTCTCCTTCTAGCGGGGGGGCGAGGGAGCTGTTTTTT
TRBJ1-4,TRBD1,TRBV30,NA,CAWSTGQSNEKLFF,TGTGCCTGGAGTACGGGACAGAGTAATGAAAAACTGTTTTTT
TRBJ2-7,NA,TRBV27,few,CASRQVLSSYEQYF,TGTGCCAGCAGACAGGTTCTCAGCTCCTACGAGCAGTACTTC
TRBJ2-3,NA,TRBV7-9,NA,CASSLAQGFDTQYF,TGTGCCAGCAGCCTAGCGCAGGGATTTGATACGCAGTATTTT
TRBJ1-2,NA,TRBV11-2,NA,CASSSPGGYGYTF,TGTGCCAGCAGCTCCCCCGGCGGCTATGGCTACACCTTC
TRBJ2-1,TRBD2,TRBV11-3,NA,CASSLYGGRAGEQFF,TGTGCCAGCAGCTTGTATGGCGGGAGGGCTGGTGAGCAGTTCTTC
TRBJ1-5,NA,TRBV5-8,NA,CASSRTLYSNQPQHF,TGTGCCAGCAGTCGGACACTTTATAGCAATCAGCCCCAGCATTTT
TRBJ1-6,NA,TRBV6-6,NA,CASTHQDTPLHF,TGTGCCAGCACTCACCAAGACACCCCCCTCCACTTT
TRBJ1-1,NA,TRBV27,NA,CASSLTLNTEAFF,TGTGCCAGCAGTCTGACACTGAACACTGAAGCTTTCTTT
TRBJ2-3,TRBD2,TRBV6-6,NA,CASSPRSGGSGTQYF,TGTGCCAGCAGCCCCCGTTCGGGAGGGAGCGGTACGCAGTATTTT
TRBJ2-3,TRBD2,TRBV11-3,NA,CASSRTSGITDTQYF,TGTGCCAGCAGTCGCACTAGCGGGATCACAGATACGCAGTATTTT
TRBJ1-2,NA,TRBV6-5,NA,CASSSTFRDGYTF,TGTGCCAGCAGTTCCACCTTCAGGGATGGCTACACCTTC
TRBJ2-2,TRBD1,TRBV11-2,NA,CASSLGPQGADHTGELFF,TGTGCCAGCAGCTTAGGCCCACAGGGGGCGGACCACACCGGGGAGCTGTTTTTT
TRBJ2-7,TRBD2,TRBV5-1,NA,CASSSTSGGPNYEQYF,TGCGCCAGCAGCTCGACTAGCGGGGGACCAAATTACGAGCAGTACTTC
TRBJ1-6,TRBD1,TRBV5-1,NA,CASRGWDRGNSPLHF,TGCGCCAGCAGAGGTTGGGACAGGGGAAATTCACCCCTCCACTTT
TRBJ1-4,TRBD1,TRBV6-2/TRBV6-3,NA,CASSDRGASVEKLFF,TGTGCCAGCAGTGACAGGGGTGCGTCGGTTGAAAAACTGTTTTTT
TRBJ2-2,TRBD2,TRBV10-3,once,CAISDIEGGPNTGELFF,TGTGCCATCAGTGATATCGAGGGAGGGCCGAACACCGGGGAGCTGTTTTTT
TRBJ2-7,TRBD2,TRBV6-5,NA,CASSYRAGAFYEQYF,TGTGCCAGCAGTTACCGAGCGGGAGCTTTCTACGAGCAGTACTTC
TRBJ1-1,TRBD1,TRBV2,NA,CASSELVQGEAFF,TGTGCCAGCAGTGAACTAGTACAGGGGGAAGCTTTCTTT
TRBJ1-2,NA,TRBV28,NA,CASTQGYYGYTF,TGTGCCAGCACCCAGGGGTACTATGGCTACACCTTC
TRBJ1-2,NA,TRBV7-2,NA,CASSLAPVTGGYTF,TGTGCCAGCAGCTTAGCCCCCGTCACAGGTGGCTACACCTTC